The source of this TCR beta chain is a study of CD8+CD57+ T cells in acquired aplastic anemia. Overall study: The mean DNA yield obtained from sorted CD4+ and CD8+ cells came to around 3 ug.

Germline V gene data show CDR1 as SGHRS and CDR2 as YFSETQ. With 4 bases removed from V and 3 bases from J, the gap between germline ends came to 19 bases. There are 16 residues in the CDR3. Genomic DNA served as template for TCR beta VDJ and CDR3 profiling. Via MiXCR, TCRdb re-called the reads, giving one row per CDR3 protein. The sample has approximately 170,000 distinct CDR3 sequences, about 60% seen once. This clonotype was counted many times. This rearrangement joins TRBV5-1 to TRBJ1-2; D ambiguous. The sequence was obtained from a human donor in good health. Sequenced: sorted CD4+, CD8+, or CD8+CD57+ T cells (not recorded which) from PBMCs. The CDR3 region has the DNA TGCGCCAGCAGCGGTCAGTCGGTCACAAATGACTATGGCTACACCTTC. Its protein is CASSGQSVTNDYGYTF. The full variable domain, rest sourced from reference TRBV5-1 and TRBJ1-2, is KAGVTQTPRYLIKTRGQQVTLSCSPISGHRSVSWYQQTPGQGLQFLFEYFSETQRNKGNFPGRFSGRQFSNSRSEMNVSTLELGDSALYLCASSGQSVTNDYGYTFGSGTRLTVV.